These 32 T cell receptor beta chains came from one sample sequenced in a study of Ad26.COV2.S vaccination and SARS-CoV-2 variants. This table comes from immunoSEQ multiplex PCR, and its TCRdb copy is limited to in-frame clones, with some not included. The sample lists hundreds of thousands of clones, roughly 90% occurring once. As for treatment: 15 to 20 received Ad26.COV2.S at low or high dose, single or two shots; about 5 received placebo; per-sample allocation not given. At day 63 after the first vaccine or placebo injection, samples were drawn. This material consisted of peripheral blood, taken in a trial of Ad26.COV2.S vaccine versus placebo. These receptors were collected from a person between 18 and 59 years old who received the Ad26.COV2.S COVID-19 vaccine or a placebo.

The J gene is TRBJ2-3, the V gene TRBV11-2; D not resolved. Germline assignment: CDR1 SGHAT and CDR2 FQNNGV. The germline V and J ends were trimmed by 1 base and 1 base, with 9 bases remaining between them. CDR3 length: 15 amino acids. DNA of the CDR3: TGTGCCAGCAGCTTAGTGGTTCCTGGCACAGATACGCAGTATTTT. Its translation: CASSLVVPGTDTQYF.

The rearrangement joins TRBV27 to TRBJ2-7; tentative D call: TRBD2 (5 bases). Trimming took 4 bases from V and 7 from J, leaving 23 bases between them. Germline V CDR1 and CDR2: MNHEY, SMNVEV (reference sequence). The CDR3 contains 16 residues. This chain's CDR3 is CASSSTRVAKTGEQYF. DNA of the CDR3: TGTGCCAGCAGTTCCACAAGGGTAGCAAAAACGGGGGAGCAGTACTTC.

The chain has TRBV19 and TRBJ1-2, with D perhaps TRBD1 (5 bases). The CDR3 extends over 15 amino acids. The germline gives CDR1 LNHDA, CDR2 SQIVND (reference sequence). V was shortened by 9 bases and J by 5 bases, with 22 bases between the two germline ends. The CDR3 nucleotides read TGTGCCAGCGGAGGGACCCTCGTTCCTAGTTATGGCTACACCTTC. This sequence encodes CASGGTLVPSYGYTF.

The chain is built from TRBV7-3 and TRBJ2-3; TRBD2 might be the D (6 bases). The V gene's germline CDR1 is SGHTA and CDR2 FQGTGA. This CDR3 is 13 amino acids long. Trimming shortened V by 5 bases and J by 9 bases, and 15 bases separated the two germline ends. CDR3 DNA sequence: TGTGCCAGCAGCCCCATCGACAGCGGGACGCAGTATTTT. Amino acid sequence: CASSPIDSGTQYF.

The chain uses TRBV6-5 and TRBJ2-3; D may match TRBD1 or TRBD2 (6 bases each). CDR1 is MNHEY and CDR2 is SVGAGI in the germline V gene. Trimming took off 11 bases at V and 6 bases at J, with 18 bases between the two ends. This CDR3 contains 13 residues. CDR3 coding DNA: TGTGCCTATAGGACGGGGGCGGTGGATACGCAGTATTTT. It encodes CAYRTGAVDTQYF.

This chain links TRBV19 with TRBJ1-1, with 10 bases matching TRBD1. The CDR3 runs to 14 residues. With 4 bases clipped from V and 5 bases from J, the junction kept 4 bases outside the gene matches. CDR1 and CDR2 from the germline V gene are LNHDA and SQIVND (reference sequence). The CDR3 DNA reads as TGTGCCAGTAGTACGGGGACAGGGGTGACTGAAGCTTTCTTT. This encodes CASSTGTGVTEAFF.

The V call is TRBV6-5, the J call TRBJ2-1; 7 bases match TRBD1. There are 15 residues in the CDR3. V was clipped by 7 bases and J by 4 bases; unmatched bases: 10. From germline, CDR1 is MNHEY and CDR2 SVGAGI. The CDR3 sequence: CASTILQGRYNEQFF. The CDR3 region has the DNA TGTGCCAGCACCATCCTACAGGGGAGATACAATGAGCAGTTCTTC.

This clone was detected once. The chain uses TRBV7-9 and TRBJ2-7; TRBD1 matches at 8 bases. Losses at the gene ends were 5 bases for V and 3 bases for J; bases not matched to a gene: 6. This CDR3 has 14 amino acids. Germline assignment: CDR1 SEHNR and CDR2 FQNEAQ (reference sequence). This CDR3 is CASSPRDRLYEQYF. The DNA for the CDR3 is TGTGCCAGCAGCCCGCGGGACAGGCTCTACGAGCAGTACTTC.

V is TRBV19 and J is TRBJ1-1, with TRBD1 matching over 7 bases. The CDR3 is made up of 15 amino acids. Trimming at V came to 0 bases and at J to 4 bases, leaving 5 bases not matched to a gene. From germline, CDR1 is LNHDA and CDR2 SQIVND (reference sequence). The DNA of the CDR3 is TGTGCCAGTAGTATAGAGGGCCAGGGGGTCACTGAAGCTTTCTTT. It specifies CASSIEGQGVTEAFF.

The rearrangement joins TRBV30 to TRBJ1-2; D is unresolved. This CDR3 has 10 amino acids. V shed 6 bases and J shed 9 bases, with 11 bases lying between them. Germline CDR1 GTSNPN, CDR2 SVGIG (reference sequence). CDR3 bases: TGTGCCTGCCAACGGGGAAGCTACACCTTC. Residues: CACQRGSYTF.

The chain uses TRBV29-1 and TRBJ2-2, with 8 bases fitting TRBD2. Unmatched junction bases numbered 4, after V lost 6 bases and J lost 1 base. Germline CDR1 SQVTM, CDR2 ANQGSEA. The CDR3 has 14 amino acids. The CDR3 here is CSVRLAKNTGELFF. The CDR3 DNA follows: TGCAGCGTCCGACTAGCGAAGAACACCGGGGAGCTGTTTTTT.

The chain carries TRBV7-2 and TRBJ2-4; D remains unclear. The CDR3 sequence is 16 residues long. From germline, CDR1 is SGHTA and CDR2 FQGNSA. Trimming cost V 5 bases and J 0 bases, with 14 bases left between them. In DNA form, the CDR3 reads TGTGCCAGCAGCATAGTGGAAGACCTAGCCAAAAACATTCAGTACTTC. Its translation: CASSIVEDLAKNIQYF.

The rearrangement uses TRBV18 and TRBJ2-1; the match to TRBD2 covers 11 bases. With 0 bases clipped from V and 10 bases from J, the junction kept 5 bases outside the gene matches. From germline, CDR1 is KGHSH and CDR2 LQKENI. The CDR3 is made up of 15 amino acids. This chain's CDR3 is CASSPPTSGDTEQFF. Here the CDR3 DNA reads TGTGCCAGCTCACCACCGACTAGCGGGGACACAGAGCAGTTCTTC.

This chain uses TRBV2 with TRBJ2-5; D tentatively reads TRBD1 or TRBD2 (5 bases each). Germline V gene data show CDR1 as SNHLY and CDR2 as FYNNEI. V lost 3 bases and J lost 7, with 15 bases in between. The CDR3 extends over 14 amino acids. This chain's CDR3 is CASSDNWGKVTQYF. CDR3 sequence (DNA): TGTGCCAGCAGTGATAATTGGGGGAAGGTGACCCAGTACTTC.

V and J are TRBV2 and TRBJ1-4, with D tentatively TRBD1 (5 bases). The V end lost 3 bases, the J end lost 2 bases, and 25 bases lay between the germline ends. CDR3 length: 20 amino acids. CDR1 and CDR2 (germline): SNHLY, FYNNEI. CDR3 nucleotide sequence: TGTGCCAGCAGTGAGCGGCTCAGGGCCCGATCCGAATCGACTAATGAAAAACTGTTTTTT. Protein: CASSERLRARSESTNEKLFF.

A few counts support this clone. V and J are TRBV2 and TRBJ2-7; no definite D call. The CDR3 has 14 residues. Per germline, CDR1 SNHLY and CDR2 FYNNEI. Trimming removed 3 bases from V and 0 bases from J, with 9 bases in between. CDR3 bases: TGTGCCAGCAGTGAGAGAGTCCCCTCCTACGAGCAGTACTTC. This encodes CASSERVPSYEQYF.

The V and J genes are TRBV7-8 and TRBJ2-7; D could derive from TRBD1 or TRBD2 (5 bases each). The CDR3 loop spans 15 amino acids. Per the germline V gene, CDR1 is SGHVS and CDR2 is FQNEAQ. V was cut by 2 bases and J by 2 bases, with 13 bases left in between. The DNA of the CDR3 is TGTGCCAGCAGCTTAATGTGGGACGGGACCTACGAGCAGTACTTC. Encoded protein: CASSLMWDGTYEQYF.

V usage is TRBV28 and J usage is TRBJ2-5, with a tentative D call TRBD2 (5 bases). Trimming shortened V by 4 bases and J by 2 bases, and 14 bases separated the two germline ends. Germline CDR1 is MDHEN and CDR2 is SYDVKM. The CDR3 runs to 15 residues. The CDR3 nucleotides read TGTGCCAGCAGTTCCCGCGGGTACGGGCAAGAGACCCAGTACTTC. As protein: CASSSRGYGQETQYF.

The J gene is TRBJ2-7, the V gene TRBV5-5, with 7 positions matching TRBD2. This CDR3 spans 15 amino acids. Germline CDR1 SGHKS, CDR2 YYEKEE (reference sequence). V was pared by 5 bases and J by 5 bases, with 13 bases of the junction left unmatched. CDR3 DNA: TGTGCCAGCAGTAAATCCGGGACTACCGTGGACGAGCAGTACTTC. Its protein is CASSKSGTTVDEQYF.

This clone was found a few times. The rearrangement joins TRBV10-2 to TRBJ1-2, with D possibly TRBD1 on 6 matching bases. The germline V gene has CDR1 WSHSY and CDR2 SAAADI. Trimming removed 6 bases at V and 5 bases at J, with 16 bases between. The CDR3 sequence is 14 residues long. In DNA, the CDR3 is TGCGCCAGCAGCGATCCGACAGGTGGTTATGGCTACACCTTC. Its protein is CASSDPTGGYGYTF.

A few counts support this clone. The chain is built from TRBV18 and TRBJ2-1; TRBD2 matches at 12 bases. J gave up 3 bases and V 10 bases, and 4 bases lay outside the gene matches. This CDR3 is built from 14 residues. Germline CDR1 is KGHSH and CDR2 is LQKENI. Here the CDR3 DNA reads TGTGCCACAAGGACTAGCGGGGACTACAATGAGCAGTTCTTC. Translation gives CATRTSGDYNEQFF.

The rearrangement uses TRBV3-1 (or the pseudogene TRBV3-2) and TRBJ1-6; 9 positions agree with TRBD1. With V trimmed by 4 bases and J by 9 bases, 7 bases remained unmatched. The germline V gene has CDR1 LGHDT and CDR2 YNNKEL (reference sequence). The CDR3 length is 15 residues. The DNA for the CDR3 is TGTGCCAGCAGCCTCGGGACAGGGAAGAGTTCACCCCTCCACTTT. Translated: CASSLGTGKSSPLHF.

The chain has TRBV27 and TRBJ1-5, with a weak D call TRBD1 (5 bases). Looked up from germline, CDR1 is MNHEY and CDR2 is SMNVEV (reference sequence). Trimming pared 2 bases from V and 3 bases from J, leaving 5 bases between. The CDR3 contains 13 residues. The CDR3 reads CASSLGHNQPQHF. In DNA, the CDR3 is TGTGCCAGCAGTTTAGGACACAATCAGCCCCAGCATTTT.

The sample holds one count of this clone. The chain recombines TRBV19 with TRBJ1-4; TRBD1 matches at 7 bases. Germline CDR1 is LNHDA and CDR2 is SQIVND (reference sequence). The V segment lost 4 bases and the J segment 8 bases; nucleotides outside the gene matches: 13. The CDR3 length is 16 residues. This CDR3 is CASSKGAVGFGEKLFF. The CDR3 DNA follows: TGTGCCAGTAGTAAGGGGGCAGTCGGGTTCGGGGAAAAACTGTTTTTT.

The gene calls are TRBV27 and TRBJ2-3; 11 bases match TRBD1. Germline CDR1 is MNHEY and CDR2 is SMNVEV (reference sequence). V dropped 7 bases and J dropped 1; count of bases not matched to a gene: 13. This CDR3 has 18 residues. This CDR3 is CASKSRGQGDVGTDTQYF. DNA for the CDR3: TGTGCCAGCAAGTCCCGGGGACAGGGGGATGTCGGCACAGATACGCAGTATTTT.

In its sample, this clone was seen once. The gene calls are TRBV20-1 and TRBJ1-2, with 7 bases matching TRBD1. With 6 bases clipped from V and 8 bases from J, the junction kept 6 bases outside the gene matches. The germline gives CDR1 DFQATT, CDR2 SNEGSKA (reference sequence). This CDR3 is 11 amino acids long. The CDR3 DNA is TGCAGTGCGGGGACAGTTGCGGGCTACACCTTC. This codes for CSAGTVAGYTF.

Turning to this clone: A much larger clone lies a single base off, so this may be a read error. The identical CDR3 is also encoded by other nucleotide sequences in the sample. V gene TRBV19 combines with J gene TRBJ2-5; 7 bases fit TRBD2. V lost 3 bases and J lost 5; bases outside the gene matches: 0. CDR1 is LNHDA and CDR2 is SQIVND in the germline V gene (reference sequence). The CDR3 extends over 12 amino acids. The CDR3 region is CASSMGGETQYF. CDR3 nucleotide sequence: TGTGCCAGTAGTATGGGGGGGGAGACCCAGTACTTC.

The CDR3 region is CASSYYKGPQHF. Written as DNA, the CDR3 is TGTGCCAGCAGTTACTACAAGGGGCCCCAGCATTTT. The genes are TRBV6-5 and TRBJ1-5; D is uncertain. The germline V and J ends were trimmed by 1 base and 9 bases, with 7 bases remaining between them. The germline V gene encodes CDR1 MNHEY and CDR2 SVGAGI. The CDR3 spans 12 residues.

The CDR3 is CASSLREATTDTQYF. The CDR3 region has the DNA TGTGCCAGCAGTTTAAGAGAGGCCACTACAGATACGCAGTATTTT. The chain combines TRBV27 with TRBJ2-3; D call uncertain. CDR1 and CDR2 from the germline V gene are MNHEY and SMNVEV (reference sequence). The CDR3 spans 15 residues. V dropped 2 bases and J dropped 3 bases, with 12 bases sitting between them.

CDR3 residues: CASSGGSVWDEKLFF. The CDR3, as DNA: TGTGCCAGCAGCGGAGGGTCCGTCTGGGACGAAAAACTGTTTTTT. The chain joins TRBV7-9 to TRBJ1-4; D is possibly TRBD1 (5 bases). This CDR3 region has 15 residues. Trimming cost V 5 bases and J 8 bases, with 18 bases left between them. Germline-derived CDR1 and CDR2 are SEHNR and FQNEAQ (reference sequence).

V and J are TRBV20-1 and TRBJ2-5, with 12 bases matching TRBD2. CDR1 is DFQATT, CDR2 SNEGSKA, per germline (reference sequence). The J segment lost 7 bases and the V segment lost 3 bases, leaving 15 bases of the junction unmatched. This CDR3 contains 17 residues. CDR3 loop: CSASRASGGGSVGTQYF. CDR3 nucleotide sequence: TGCAGTGCTAGTAGGGCTAGCGGGGGGGGATCTGTTGGGACCCAGTACTTC.

The rearrangement joins TRBV18 to TRBJ2-1; TRBD2 agrees at 8 bases. V was clipped by 3 bases and J by 4 bases; unmatched bases: 5. Per the germline V gene, CDR1 is KGHSH and CDR2 is LQKENI. The CDR3 contains 15 residues. CDR3 nucleotides: TGTGCCAGCTCACCCGCGGTAGCGGGATACAATGAGCAGTTCTTC. This codes for CASSPAVAGYNEQFF.